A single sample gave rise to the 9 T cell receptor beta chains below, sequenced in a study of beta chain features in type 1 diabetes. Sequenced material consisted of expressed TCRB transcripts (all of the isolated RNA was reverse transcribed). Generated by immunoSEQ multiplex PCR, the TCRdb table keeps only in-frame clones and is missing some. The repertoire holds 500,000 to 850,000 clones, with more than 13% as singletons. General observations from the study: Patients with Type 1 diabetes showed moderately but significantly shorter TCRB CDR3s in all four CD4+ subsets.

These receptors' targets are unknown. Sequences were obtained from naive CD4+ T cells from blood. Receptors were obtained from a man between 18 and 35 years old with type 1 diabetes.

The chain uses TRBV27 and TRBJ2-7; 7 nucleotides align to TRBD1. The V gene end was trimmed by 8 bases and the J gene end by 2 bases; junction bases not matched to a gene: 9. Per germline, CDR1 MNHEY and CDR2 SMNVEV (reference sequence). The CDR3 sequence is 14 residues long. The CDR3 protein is CASWSTTGPYEQYF. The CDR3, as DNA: TGTGCCAGCTGGTCGACGACAGGGCCCTACGAGCAGTACTTC.

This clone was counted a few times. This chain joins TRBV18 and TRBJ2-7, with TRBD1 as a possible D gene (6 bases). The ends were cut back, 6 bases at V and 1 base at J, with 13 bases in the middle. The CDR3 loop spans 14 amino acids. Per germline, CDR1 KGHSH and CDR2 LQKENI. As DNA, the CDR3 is TGTGCCAGCTCGCCCGAAACAGGGTCCTACGAGCAGTACTTC. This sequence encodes CASSPETGSYEQYF. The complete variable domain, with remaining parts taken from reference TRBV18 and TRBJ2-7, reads NAGVMQNPRHLVRRRGQEARLRCSPMKGHSHVYWYRQLPEEGLKFMVYLQKENIIDESGMPKERFSAEFPKEGPSILRIQQVVRGDSAAYFCASSPETGSYEQYFGPGTRLTVT.

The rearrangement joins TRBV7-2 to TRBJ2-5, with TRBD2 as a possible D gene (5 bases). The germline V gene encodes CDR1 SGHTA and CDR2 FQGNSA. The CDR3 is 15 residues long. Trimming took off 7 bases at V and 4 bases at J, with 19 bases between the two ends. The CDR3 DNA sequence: TGTGCCAGCACCGTGAGGGTGGGGTTAGGAGAGACCCAGTACTTC. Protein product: CASTVRVGLGETQYF.

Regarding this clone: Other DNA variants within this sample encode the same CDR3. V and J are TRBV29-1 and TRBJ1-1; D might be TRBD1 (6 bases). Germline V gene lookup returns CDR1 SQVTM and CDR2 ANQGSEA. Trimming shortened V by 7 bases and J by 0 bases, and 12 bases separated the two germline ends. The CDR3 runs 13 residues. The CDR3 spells CSAGGQMNTEAFF. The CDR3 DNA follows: TGCAGCGCGGGGGGGCAGATGAACACTGAAGCTTTCTTT.

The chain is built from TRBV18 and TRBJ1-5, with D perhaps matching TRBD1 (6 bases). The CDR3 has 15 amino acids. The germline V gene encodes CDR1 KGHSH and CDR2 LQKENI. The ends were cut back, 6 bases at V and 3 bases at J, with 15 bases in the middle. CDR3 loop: CASSKSQGYNQPQHF. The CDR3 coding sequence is TGTGCCAGCTCCAAATCCCAGGGGTACAATCAGCCCCAGCATTTT.

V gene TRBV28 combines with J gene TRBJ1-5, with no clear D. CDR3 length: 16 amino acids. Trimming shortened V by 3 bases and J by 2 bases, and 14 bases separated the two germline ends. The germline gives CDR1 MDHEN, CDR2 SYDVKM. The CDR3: CASSFTGSLGNQPQHF. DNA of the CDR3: TGTGCCAGCAGTTTCACGGGCAGCCTAGGCAATCAGCCCCAGCATTTT.

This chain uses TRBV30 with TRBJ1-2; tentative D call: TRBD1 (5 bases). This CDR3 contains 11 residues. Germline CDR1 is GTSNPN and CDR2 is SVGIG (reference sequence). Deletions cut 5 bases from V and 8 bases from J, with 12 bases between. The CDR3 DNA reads TGTGCCTGGGCTCAGGGTGGAGGCTACACCTTC. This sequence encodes CAWAQGGGYTF.

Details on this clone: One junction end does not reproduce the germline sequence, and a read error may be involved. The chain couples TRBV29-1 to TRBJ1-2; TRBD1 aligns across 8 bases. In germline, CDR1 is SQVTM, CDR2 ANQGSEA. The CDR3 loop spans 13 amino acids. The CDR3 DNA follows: TGCAGCGTTGAAGGGACAGGGAGGTATGGCTACATCTTC. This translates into CSVEGTGRYGYIF.

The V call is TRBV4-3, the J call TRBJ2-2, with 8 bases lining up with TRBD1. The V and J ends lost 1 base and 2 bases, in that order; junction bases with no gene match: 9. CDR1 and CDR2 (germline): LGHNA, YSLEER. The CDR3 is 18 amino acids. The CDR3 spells CASSQARDRSVNTGELFF. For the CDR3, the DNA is TGCGCCAGCAGCCAAGCCCGGGACAGGTCCGTAAACACCGGGGAGCTGTTTTTT.